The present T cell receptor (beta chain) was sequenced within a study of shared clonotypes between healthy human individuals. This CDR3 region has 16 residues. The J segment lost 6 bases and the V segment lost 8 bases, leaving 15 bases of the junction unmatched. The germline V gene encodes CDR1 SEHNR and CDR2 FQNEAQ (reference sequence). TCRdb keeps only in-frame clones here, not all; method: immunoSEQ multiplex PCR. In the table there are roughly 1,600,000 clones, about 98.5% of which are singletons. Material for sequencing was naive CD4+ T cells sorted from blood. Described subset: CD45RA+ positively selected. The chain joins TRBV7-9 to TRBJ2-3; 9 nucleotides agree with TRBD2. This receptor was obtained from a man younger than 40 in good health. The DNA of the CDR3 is TGTGCCAGCCGCTGGAGTGGCGGGAGGGCCTCCGATACGCAGTATTTT. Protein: CASRWSGGRASDTQYF. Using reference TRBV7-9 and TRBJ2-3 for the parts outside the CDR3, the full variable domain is DTGVSQNPRHKITKRGQNVTFRCDPISEHNRLYWYRQTLGQGPEFLTYFQNEAQLEKSRLLSDRFSAERPKGSFSTLEIQRTEQGDSAMYLCASRWSGGRASDTQYFGPGTRLTVL.